This T cell receptor beta chain was sequenced for a study of blood T cell repertoires in COVID-19. In the study overall: T cells, B-cell-depleted T cells, or PBMCs provided the cDNA or gDNA that served as material.

The study assigned cohorts using participant-reported clinical history. The CDR3 is 14 residues long. CDR1 and CDR2 from the germline V gene are SGHDT and YYEEEE. The germline V and J ends were trimmed by 4 bases and 7 bases, with 17 bases remaining between them. Clones were read by immunoSEQ multiplex PCR, and TCRdb kept only the in-frame ones, dropping some. The sample holds roughly 160,000 clones; about 80% are singletons and the top ten take under 20%. Sequencing input: PBMCs or T cells enriched from blood (not recorded which). This clonotype originated in a woman in her 70s in a cohort exposed to, infected with or recovered from COVID-19 (not recorded which). This chain connects TRBV5-6 to TRBJ2-5, with D perhaps TRBD1 (7 bases). CDR3 protein: CASSLYQGGGTQYF. The CDR3 nucleotides read TGTGCCAGCAGCCTTTACCAGGGGGGTGGGACCCAGTACTTC.